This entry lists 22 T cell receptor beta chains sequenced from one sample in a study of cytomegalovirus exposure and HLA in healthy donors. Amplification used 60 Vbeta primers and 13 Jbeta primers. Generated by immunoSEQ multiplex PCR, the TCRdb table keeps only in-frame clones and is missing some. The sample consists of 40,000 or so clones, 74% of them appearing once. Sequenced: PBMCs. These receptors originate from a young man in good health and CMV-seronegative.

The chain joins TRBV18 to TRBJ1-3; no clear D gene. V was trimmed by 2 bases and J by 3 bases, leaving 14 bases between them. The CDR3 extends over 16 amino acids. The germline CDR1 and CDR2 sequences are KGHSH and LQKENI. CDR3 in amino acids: CASSPSDPGGGNTIYF. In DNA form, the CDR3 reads TGTGCCAGCTCACCATCAGATCCCGGCGGTGGAAACACCATATATTTT.

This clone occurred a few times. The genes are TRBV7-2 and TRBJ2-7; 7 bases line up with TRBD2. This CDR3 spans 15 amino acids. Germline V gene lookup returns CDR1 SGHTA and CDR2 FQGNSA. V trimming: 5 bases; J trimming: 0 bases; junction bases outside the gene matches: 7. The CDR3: CASSPLAFASYEQYF. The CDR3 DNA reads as TGTGCCAGCAGCCCACTAGCGTTTGCCTCCTACGAGCAGTACTTC.

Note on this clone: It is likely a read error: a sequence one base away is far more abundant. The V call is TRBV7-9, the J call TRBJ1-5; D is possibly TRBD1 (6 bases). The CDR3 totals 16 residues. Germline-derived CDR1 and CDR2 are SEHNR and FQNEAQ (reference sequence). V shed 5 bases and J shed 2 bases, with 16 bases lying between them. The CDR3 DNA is TGTGCCAGCAGCCCCAGAGAGGGGGTGGGCAATCAGCCCCAGCATTTT. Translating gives CASSPREGVGNQPQHF.

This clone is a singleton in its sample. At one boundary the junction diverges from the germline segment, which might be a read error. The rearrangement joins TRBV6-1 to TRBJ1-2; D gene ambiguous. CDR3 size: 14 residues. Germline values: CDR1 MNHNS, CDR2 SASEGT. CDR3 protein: CASSESLYQSSYPF. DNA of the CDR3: TGTGCCAGCAGTGAAAGTTTGTACCAATCTAGCTACCCCTTC.

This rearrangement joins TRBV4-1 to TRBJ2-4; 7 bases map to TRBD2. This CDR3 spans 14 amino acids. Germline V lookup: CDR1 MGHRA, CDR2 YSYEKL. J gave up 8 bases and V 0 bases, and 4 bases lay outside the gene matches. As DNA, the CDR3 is TGCGCCAGCAGCCAAGATCTGGGGAGGGACATTCAGTACTTC. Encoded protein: CASSQDLGRDIQYF.

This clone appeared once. CDR3 nucleotide sequence: TGTGCCAGCAGTTCCTTAGCGGGAGGGGACAATGAGCAGTTCTTC. Translating gives CASSSLAGGDNEQFF. The chain carries TRBV6-5 and TRBJ2-1; 11 positions agree with TRBD2. The V segment lost 4 bases and the J segment 5 bases; nucleotides outside the gene matches: 4. Germline V gene data show CDR1 as MNHEY and CDR2 as SVGAGI. The CDR3 contains 15 residues.

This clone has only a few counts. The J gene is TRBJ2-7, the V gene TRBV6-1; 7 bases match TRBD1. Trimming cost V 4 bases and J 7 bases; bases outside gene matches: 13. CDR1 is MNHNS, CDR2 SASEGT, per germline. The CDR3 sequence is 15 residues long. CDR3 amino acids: CASSASGTDPLEQYF. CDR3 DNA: TGTGCCAGCAGTGCCTCCGGGACAGATCCTTTAGAGCAGTACTTC.

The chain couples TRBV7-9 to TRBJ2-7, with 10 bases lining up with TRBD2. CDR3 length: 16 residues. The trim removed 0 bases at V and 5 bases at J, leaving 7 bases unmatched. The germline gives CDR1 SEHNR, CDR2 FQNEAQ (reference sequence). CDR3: CASSLALGLAGDEQYF. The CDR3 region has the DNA TGTGCCAGCAGCTTAGCCTTAGGGCTAGCGGGAGACGAGCAGTACTTC.

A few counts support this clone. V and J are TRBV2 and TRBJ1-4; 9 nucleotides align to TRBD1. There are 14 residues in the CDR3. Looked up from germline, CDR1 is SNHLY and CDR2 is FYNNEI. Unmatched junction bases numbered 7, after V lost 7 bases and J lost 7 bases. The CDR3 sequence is CASNPGQGFEKLFF. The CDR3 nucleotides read TGTGCCAGCAATCCGGGACAGGGTTTTGAAAAACTGTTTTTT.

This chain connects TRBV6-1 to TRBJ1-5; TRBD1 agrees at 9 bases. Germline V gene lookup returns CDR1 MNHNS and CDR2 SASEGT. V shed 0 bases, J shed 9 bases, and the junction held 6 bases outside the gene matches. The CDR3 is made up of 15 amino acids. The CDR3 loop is CASSEAGTGSRPQHF. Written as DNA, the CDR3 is TGTGCCAGCAGTGAAGCAGGGACAGGGAGCCGGCCCCAGCATTTT.

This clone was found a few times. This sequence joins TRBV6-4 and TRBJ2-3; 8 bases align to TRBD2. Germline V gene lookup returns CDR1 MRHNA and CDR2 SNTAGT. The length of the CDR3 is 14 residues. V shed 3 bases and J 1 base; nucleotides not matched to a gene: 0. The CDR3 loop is CASSERGGTDTQYF. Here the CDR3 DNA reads TGTGCCAGCAGTGAGCGGGGGGGCACAGATACGCAGTATTTT.

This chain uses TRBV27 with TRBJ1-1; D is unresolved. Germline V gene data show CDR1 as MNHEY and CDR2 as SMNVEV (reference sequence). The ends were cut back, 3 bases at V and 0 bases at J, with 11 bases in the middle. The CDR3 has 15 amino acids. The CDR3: CASSLTGNMNTEAFF. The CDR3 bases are TGTGCCAGCAGTTTGACCGGGAACATGAACACTGAAGCTTTCTTT.

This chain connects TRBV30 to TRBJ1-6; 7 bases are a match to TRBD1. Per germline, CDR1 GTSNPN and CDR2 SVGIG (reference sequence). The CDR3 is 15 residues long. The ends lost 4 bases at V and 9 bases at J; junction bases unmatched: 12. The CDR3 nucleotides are TGTGCCTGGAACACTCCCGCAGGGGGAGTTTCACCCCTCCACTTT. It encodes CAWNTPAGGVSPLHF. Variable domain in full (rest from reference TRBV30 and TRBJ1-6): SQTIHQWPATLVQPVGSPLSLECTVEGTSNPNLYWYRQAAGRGLQLLFYSVGIGQISSEVPQNLSASRPQDRQFILSSKKLLLSDSGFYLCAWNTPAGGVSPLHFGNGTRLTVT.

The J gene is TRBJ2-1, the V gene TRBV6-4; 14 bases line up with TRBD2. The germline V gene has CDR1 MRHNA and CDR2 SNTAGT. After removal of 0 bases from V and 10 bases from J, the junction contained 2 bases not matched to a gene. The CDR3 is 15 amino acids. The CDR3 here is CASSDSGLAGVEQFF. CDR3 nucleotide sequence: TGTGCCAGCAGTGACTCGGGACTAGCGGGAGTCGAGCAGTTCTTC.

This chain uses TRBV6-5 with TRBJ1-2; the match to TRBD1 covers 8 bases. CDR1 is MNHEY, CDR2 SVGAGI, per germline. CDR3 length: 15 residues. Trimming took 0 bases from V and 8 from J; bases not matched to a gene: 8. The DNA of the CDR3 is TGTGCCAGCAGTTACTCCTCCGGGACAGGAAAAGGCTACACCTTC. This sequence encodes CASSYSSGTGKGYTF.

The CDR3 loop reads CASSLGAGGDTEAFF. The CDR3 coding sequence is TGTGCCAGCAGTTTAGGGGCAGGGGGCGACACTGAAGCTTTCTTT. The rearrangement uses TRBV27 and TRBJ1-1; 8 positions match TRBD1. With 2 bases clipped from V and 3 bases from J, the junction kept 5 bases outside the gene matches. The germline V gene encodes CDR1 MNHEY and CDR2 SMNVEV (reference sequence). This CDR3 is 15 amino acids long.

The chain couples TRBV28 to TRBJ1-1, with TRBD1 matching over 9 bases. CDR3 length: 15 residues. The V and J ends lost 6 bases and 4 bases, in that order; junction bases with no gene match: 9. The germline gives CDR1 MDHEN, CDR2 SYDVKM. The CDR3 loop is CASRTQGAQSTEAFF. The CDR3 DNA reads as TGTGCCAGCAGAACACAGGGGGCGCAGAGCACTGAAGCTTTCTTT.

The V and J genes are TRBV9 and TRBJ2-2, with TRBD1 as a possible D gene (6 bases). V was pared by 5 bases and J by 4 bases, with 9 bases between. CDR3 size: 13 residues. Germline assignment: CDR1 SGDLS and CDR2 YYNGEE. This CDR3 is CASSLDSTGELFF. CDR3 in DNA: TGTGCCAGCAGTTTGGACAGCACCGGGGAGCTGTTTTTT.

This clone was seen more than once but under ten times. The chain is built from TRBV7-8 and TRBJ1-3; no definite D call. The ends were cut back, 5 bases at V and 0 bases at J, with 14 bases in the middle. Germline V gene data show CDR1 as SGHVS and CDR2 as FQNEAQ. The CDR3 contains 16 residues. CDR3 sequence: CASSLLAKPSGNTIYF. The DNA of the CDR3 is TGTGCCAGCAGCCTCCTAGCCAAGCCCTCTGGAAACACCATATATTTT.

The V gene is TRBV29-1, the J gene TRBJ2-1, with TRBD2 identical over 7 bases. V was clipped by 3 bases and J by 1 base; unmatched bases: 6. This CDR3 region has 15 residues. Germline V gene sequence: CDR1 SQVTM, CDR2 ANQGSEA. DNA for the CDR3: TGCAGCGTTGAGGGAGGGGAGGGGTCCTACAATGAGCAGTTCTTC. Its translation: CSVEGGEGSYNEQFF.

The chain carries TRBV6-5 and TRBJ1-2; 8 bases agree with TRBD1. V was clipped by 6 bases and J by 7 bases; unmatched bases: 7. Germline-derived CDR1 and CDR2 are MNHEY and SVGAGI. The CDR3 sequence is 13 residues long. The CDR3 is CASSDRGGSGYTF. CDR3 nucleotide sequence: TGTGCCAGCAGCGACAGGGGAGGAAGTGGCTACACCTTC.

In DNA form, the CDR3 reads TGTGCCAGTAGCGAAGGGGGTTGGAGTTCCTACGAGCAGTACTTC. This encodes CASSEGGWSSYEQYF. The gene calls are TRBV19 and TRBJ2-7; possible D gene TRBD1, 6 bases. The CDR3 is 15 residues long. The germline V gene encodes CDR1 LNHDA and CDR2 SQIVND (reference sequence). Trimming cost V 6 bases and J 1 base, with 16 bases left between them.